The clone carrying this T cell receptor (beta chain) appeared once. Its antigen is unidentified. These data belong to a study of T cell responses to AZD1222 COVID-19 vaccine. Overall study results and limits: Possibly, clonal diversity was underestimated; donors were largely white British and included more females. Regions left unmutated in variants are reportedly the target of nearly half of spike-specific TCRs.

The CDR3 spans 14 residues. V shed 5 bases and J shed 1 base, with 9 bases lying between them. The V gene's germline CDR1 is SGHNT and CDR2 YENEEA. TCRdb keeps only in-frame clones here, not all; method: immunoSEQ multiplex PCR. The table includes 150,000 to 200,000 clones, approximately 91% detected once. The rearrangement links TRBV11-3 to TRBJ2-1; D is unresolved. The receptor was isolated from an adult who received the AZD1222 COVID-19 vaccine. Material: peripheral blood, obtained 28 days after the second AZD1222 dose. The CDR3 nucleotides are TGTGCCAGCAGCCCTCCTGAATCCTACAATGAGCAGTTCTTC. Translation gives CASSPPESYNEQFF.